One and the same sample provided the 28 T cell receptor beta chains below, sequenced in a study of blood T cell repertoires in COVID-19. The protocol was immunoSEQ multiplex PCR, while the TCRdb copy is restricted to in-frame clones and leaves out a portion. The sample lists 300,000 to 450,000 clones; about 85% were seen once. Sequencing used peripheral blood. These receptors originate from a woman younger than 35 with acute or convalescent COVID-19.

This CDR3 reads CASSPTIAGDGYTF. The CDR3 DNA follows: TGTGCCAGCTCACCAACCATCGCGGGGGATGGCTACACCTTC. The chain combines TRBV18 with TRBJ1-2; perhaps TRBD1 as D (5 bases). This CDR3 is built from 14 residues. The germline V gene has CDR1 KGHSH and CDR2 LQKENI. The ends were cut back, 2 bases at V and 6 bases at J, with 13 bases in the middle.

In this sample, this clone turned up a few times. The chain joins TRBV12-3 or TRBV12-4 to TRBJ2-1, with 7 bases that match TRBD1. This CDR3 spans 13 amino acids. Trimming took 6 bases from V and 7 from J; bases not matched to a gene: 6. CDR3 DNA: TGTGCCAGCAGCCCCGACAGGGTAAATGAGCAGTTCTTC. Protein sequence: CASSPDRVNEQFF.

CDR3 protein: CASSEFLSGANVLTF. The DNA of the CDR3 is TGTGCCAGCAGTGAATTTCTCTCTGGGGCCAACGTCCTGACTTTC. The chain is built from TRBV25-1 and TRBJ2-6; unclear D gene. The CDR3 runs to 15 residues. Germline V CDR1 and CDR2: MGHDK, SYGVNS. Trimming pared 1 base from V and 0 bases from J, leaving 4 bases between.

The V call is TRBV5-8, the J call TRBJ2-3; maybe TRBD2 (7 bases). The CDR3 has 16 amino acids. Germline loops: CDR1 SGHTS, CDR2 YDEGEE. The germline V and J ends were trimmed by 3 bases and 2 bases, with 16 bases remaining between them. CDR3 coding DNA: TGTGCCAGCAGCTGGGGGGCGGGAGCGTACACAGATACGCAGTATTTT. Its translation: CASSWGAGAYTDTQYF.

The chain uses TRBV19 and TRBJ1-1, with 8 bases identical to TRBD1. Per germline, CDR1 LNHDA and CDR2 SQIVND (reference sequence). V trimming: 4 bases; J trimming: 6 bases; junction bases outside the gene matches: 7. The CDR3 consists of 14 residues. The CDR3 region has the DNA TGTGCCAGTAGTACCAACAGGGGGGAGGCTGAAGCTTTCTTT. This codes for CASSTNRGEAEAFF.

This chain connects TRBV4-1 to TRBJ1-1; possible D gene TRBD1, 6 bases. Germline CDR1 and CDR2: MGHRA and YSYEKL. With 4 bases removed from V and 1 base from J, the gap between germline ends came to 7 bases. The CDR3 spans 13 residues. Written as DNA, the CDR3 is TGCGCCAGCAGCCGCAGGGGGAACACTGAAGCTTTCTTT. It yields the protein CASSRRGNTEAFF.

This chain joins TRBV6-5 and TRBJ1-2, with D possibly being TRBD1 (5 bases). CDR3 size: 14 residues. V was pared by 2 bases and J by 4 bases, with 11 bases between. Looked up from germline, CDR1 is MNHEY and CDR2 is SVGAGI. The CDR3 coding sequence is TGTGCCAGCAGTTACCGGACACTGACCTATGGCTACACCTTC. It is translated as CASSYRTLTYGYTF.

The chain links TRBV18 to TRBJ1-5; 9 nucleotides line up with TRBD1. With 8 bases clipped from V and 3 bases from J, the junction kept 5 bases outside the gene matches. The CDR3 extends over 14 amino acids. Germline V lookup: CDR1 KGHSH, CDR2 LQKENI. The DNA for the CDR3 is TGTGCCAGCCGAGACAGGGGGACCAATCAGCCCCAGCATTTT. Translated, it gives CASRDRGTNQPQHF.

The V call is TRBV24-1, the J call TRBJ2-2; D possibly corresponds to TRBD2 (6 bases). V was shortened by 5 bases and J by 3 bases, with 9 bases between the two germline ends. This CDR3 has 14 amino acids. Looked up from germline, CDR1 is KGHDR and CDR2 is SFDVKD. The CDR3 spells CATSGREDTGELFF. The CDR3 coding sequence is TGTGCCACCAGTGGGAGGGAGGACACCGGGGAGCTGTTTTTT.

The rearrangement links TRBV10-3 to TRBJ2-1; TRBD2 matches at 9 bases. Trimming took 10 bases from V and 3 from J; bases not matched to a gene: 7. Germline assignment: CDR1 ENHRY and CDR2 SYGVKD. CDR3 length: 14 amino acids. CDR3 sequence (DNA): TGTGCCACCTCTAGCGGGAACGGCTACAATGAGCAGTTCTTC. Amino acid sequence: CATSSGNGYNEQFF.

The chain uses TRBV10-1 and TRBJ2-3; 8 nucleotides match TRBD2. The CDR3 extends over 19 amino acids. CDR1 is WNHNN and CDR2 is SYGVQD in the germline V gene (reference sequence). The ends lost 4 bases at V and 6 bases at J; junction bases unmatched: 21. This chain's CDR3 is CASSAGGGSGAAERDTQYF. In nucleotides, the CDR3 is TGCGCCAGCAGTGCCGGTGGTGGTAGCGGGGCGGCGGAGAGGGATACGCAGTATTTT.

The J gene is TRBJ2-2, the V gene TRBV28, with 9 bases identical to TRBD1. Germline CDR1 MDHEN, CDR2 SYDVKM. The CDR3 is 18 amino acids. Trimming at V came to 6 bases and at J to 4 bases, leaving 15 bases not matched to a gene. CDR3 amino acids: CASRYSLGTGSGTGELFF. Written as DNA, the CDR3 is TGTGCCAGCAGATATTCGTTGGGGACAGGGTCCGGCACCGGGGAGCTGTTTTTT.

The chain combines TRBV5-4 with TRBJ1-6; 8 positions agree with TRBD1. Germline V lookup: CDR1 SGHNT, CDR2 YYREEE (reference sequence). V was clipped by 1 base and J by 6 bases; unmatched bases: 0. The CDR3 length is 14 residues. In DNA form, the CDR3 reads TGTGCCAGCAGCTTGACAGGGGGTAATTCACCCCTCCACTTT. It codes for CASSLTGGNSPLHF.

The chain employs TRBV2 and TRBJ1-4; TRBD1 aligns across 9 bases. The CDR3 spans 15 residues. The germline V gene has CDR1 SNHLY and CDR2 FYNNEI. V lost 11 bases, J lost 1 base, and 8 bases stayed unmatched. The CDR3 loop reads CAVKGQGLTNEKLFF. CDR3 bases: TGTGCCGTAAAGGGACAGGGCCTAACTAATGAAAAACTGTTTTTT.

The chain joins TRBV2 to TRBJ2-7; 13 bases fit TRBD2. From germline, CDR1 is SNHLY and CDR2 FYNNEI. V trimming: 7 bases; J trimming: 4 bases; junction bases outside the gene matches: 10. There are 16 residues in the CDR3. The CDR3, as DNA: TGTGCCAGCACGCCACGGTTGACTAGCGGGGGGTACGAGCAGTACTTC. It is translated as CASTPRLTSGGYEQYF.

The chain links TRBV9 to TRBJ2-1, with TRBD1 identical over 9 bases. This CDR3 has 14 amino acids. V was pared by 2 bases and J by 16 bases, with 13 bases of the junction left unmatched. In germline, CDR1 is SGDLS, CDR2 YYNGEE. CDR3 residues: CASSVEFSGQGEFF. CDR3 coding DNA: TGTGCCAGCAGCGTCGAGTTTTCGGGACAGGGTGAATTCTTC.

This clone has more than one count but fewer than ten. V gene TRBV7-4 combines with J gene TRBJ1-5; TRBD1 aligns across 8 bases. The germline V gene has CDR1 SGHVT and CDR2 SQSDAQ. This CDR3 region has 16 residues. J was trimmed by 6 bases and V by 4 bases; bases with no gene match: 11. For the CDR3, the DNA is TGTGCCAGCAGCTCAATAGGACAGGGACTTTCTCAGCCCCAGCATTTT. Encoded protein: CASSSIGQGLSQPQHF.

For the CDR3, the DNA is TGTGCCAGCAGCGTTCCCGGGTCCCTCGAGGAAGCTTTCTTT. Translating it yields CASSVPGSLEEAFF. The rearrangement joins TRBV4-2 to TRBJ1-1; D gene ambiguous. Looked up from germline, CDR1 is LGHNA and CDR2 is YNFKEQ. The CDR3 is made up of 14 amino acids. V gave up 5 bases and J gave up 8 bases, with 18 bases separating them.

With regard to this clone: Other DNA sequences from this sample encode an identical CDR3 as well. V gene TRBV19 combines with J gene TRBJ2-1; D is possibly TRBD1 (6 bases). Trimming removed 3 bases from V and 0 bases from J, with 9 bases in between. CDR1 and CDR2 (germline): LNHDA, SQIVND (reference sequence). This CDR3 is 15 amino acids long. The CDR3 DNA sequence: TGTGCCAGTAGTATGACAGGTAGCTCCTACAATGAGCAGTTCTTC. Protein sequence: CASSMTGSSYNEQFF. Combining the CDR3 with reference TRBV19 and TRBJ2-1 gives the whole variable domain DGGITQSPKYLFRKEGQNVTLSCEQNLNHDAMYWYRQDPGQGLRLIYYSQIVNDFQKGDIAEGYSVSREKKESFPLTVTSAQKNPTAFYLCASSMTGSSYNEQFFGPGTRLTVL.

This clone appeared a few times. The V gene is TRBV6-5, the J gene TRBJ2-7, with D tentatively TRBD2 (6 bases). CDR3 length: 15 amino acids. Trimming took 5 bases from V and 2 from J, leaving 16 bases between them. Germline CDR1 reads MNHEY; CDR2 reads SVGAGI. The CDR3 spells CASSPSGLLPYEQYF. CDR3 nucleotide sequence: TGTGCCAGCAGTCCATCGGGACTCCTCCCCTACGAGCAGTACTTC.

On this clone itself: The same CDR3 can be traced to other DNA sequences in this sample. The chain is built from TRBV3-1 (or the pseudogene TRBV3-2) and TRBJ2-1, with 14 bases lining up with TRBD2. Unmatched junction bases numbered 15, after V lost 4 bases and J lost 4 bases. This CDR3 is built from 20 residues. Germline values: CDR1 LGHDT, CDR2 YNNKEL (reference sequence). The CDR3 is CASSPSPGLAGARGYNEQFF. As DNA, the CDR3 is TGTGCCAGCAGCCCATCCCCGGGACTAGCGGGAGCACGTGGGTACAATGAGCAGTTCTTC.

This chain uses TRBV7-9 with TRBJ1-4; 10 bases align to TRBD1. V trimming: 5 bases; J trimming: 4 bases; junction bases outside the gene matches: 10. Germline V gives CDR1 SEHNR, CDR2 FQNEAQ (reference sequence). This CDR3 contains 17 residues. For the CDR3, the DNA is TGTGCCAGCAGCCCAAGGACAGGGGGTGACATTAATGAAAAACTGTTTTTT. It is translated as CASSPRTGGDINEKLFF.

This clone was seen only a few times. In DNA, the CDR3 is TGTGCCAGCAGTTTGTCGGCCGGACGGTCACGAGGGACTGAAGCTTTCTTT. Translated, it gives CASSLSAGRSRGTEAFF. This sequence joins TRBV28 and TRBJ1-1; D gene uncertain. CDR1 is MDHEN, CDR2 SYDVKM, per germline. The V gene lost 3 bases and the J gene lost 5 bases, with 22 bases spanning the gap. This CDR3 is 17 amino acids long.

The sample holds a few counts of this clone. CDR3 amino acids: CASSLPGMNTEAFF. The CDR3 DNA is TGTGCCAGCAGCTTGCCGGGAATGAACACTGAAGCTTTCTTT. This chain joins TRBV5-8 and TRBJ1-1; D gene unclear. Trimming cost V 1 base and J 0 bases, with 7 bases left between them. This CDR3 contains 14 residues. Germline CDR1 and CDR2: SGHTS and YDEGEE. The full variable domain, completed using reference TRBV5-8 and TRBJ1-1, is EAGVTQSPTHLIKTRGQQATLRCSPISGHTSVYWYQQALGLGLQFLLWYDEGEERNRGNFPPRFSGRQFPNYSSELNVNALELEDSALYLCASSLPGMNTEAFFGQGTRLTVV.

The chain uses TRBV30 and TRBJ1-1; 10 positions agree with TRBD1. V gave up 2 bases and J gave up 0 bases; unmatched junction bases: 6. The CDR3 sequence is 16 residues long. Germline CDR1 GTSNPN, CDR2 SVGIG (reference sequence). CDR3 loop: CAWSIRDRGMNTEAFF. CDR3 in DNA: TGTGCCTGGAGTATCCGGGACAGGGGAATGAACACTGAAGCTTTCTTT.

The chain couples TRBV5-1 to TRBJ2-7; 7 bases fit TRBD2. V was pared by 3 bases and J by 0 bases, with 3 bases of the junction left unmatched. CDR3 length equals 14 residues. Germline CDR1 reads SGHRS; CDR2 reads YFSETQ. This CDR3 reads CASSSSSGSYEQYF. The CDR3 DNA reads as TGCGCCAGCAGCTCGTCTAGCGGCTCCTACGAGCAGTACTTC.

This rearrangement joins TRBV28 to TRBJ2-3; 8 nucleotides match TRBD1. V was clipped by 6 bases and J by 3 bases; unmatched bases: 11. The CDR3 totals 16 residues. Germline CDR1 MDHEN, CDR2 SYDVKM. The CDR3 protein is CASSQIQGGGTDTQYF. The CDR3 DNA follows: TGTGCCAGCAGCCAAATACAGGGGGGCGGGACAGATACGCAGTATTTT. The whole variable domain, remainder taken from reference TRBV28 and TRBJ2-3, is DVKVTQSSRYLVKRTGEKVFLECVQDMDHENMFWYRQDPGLGLRLIYFSYDVKMKEKGDIPEGYSVSREKKERFSLILESASTNQTSMYLCASSQIQGGGTDTQYFGPGTRLTVL.

The CDR3 DNA follows: TGTGCCAGCAGATCTCGGCAAACAGGGGTGGGTGCCATTCAGTACTTC. Translation gives CASRSRQTGVGAIQYF. The rearrangement links TRBV6-6 to TRBJ2-4, with 7 positions matching TRBD1. V lost 6 bases, J lost 9 bases, and 17 bases stayed unmatched. Germline assignment: CDR1 MNHNY and CDR2 SVGAGI (reference sequence). This CDR3 region has 16 residues.